This T cell receptor (beta chain) was recovered during a study of neurological immune-mediated disorders. Whole-study results and caveats: Expanded clones shared no CDR3 amino acid sequences across subjects, suggesting private repertoires in all groups. HTLV-1-associated myelopathy had the most TCR clonal expansion, while multiple sclerosis had the least, a level that fell below healthy controls.

Time point in this sample: longitudinal time-point 2. This clonotype was found many times. Its target is not known. The making of cDNA relied on 5'RACE with 10-nucleotide random UMIs. Every sequencing run generated over 190 million TCR-beta sequences from 15-18 subjects. TCRdb reprocessed the 5' RACE reads via MiXCR and lists one record per CDR3 protein. This table has over 55,000 distinct CDR3 sequences, around 10% appearing once. The CDR3 consists of 17 residues. The junction had 10 bases not matched to a gene; V was cut back by 4 bases and J by 3 bases. Germline lookup yields CDR1 SGHRS and CDR2 YFSETQ.

Sequencing was carried out using PBMCs. The TCR was taken from a man aged 25-45 years in good health. The chain employs TRBV5-1 and TRBJ2-6; 7 bases are shared with TRBD2. This CDR3 is CASSTQPGGSGANVLTF. The CDR3, as DNA: TGCGCCAGCAGCACCCAGCCGGGGGGTAGTGGGGCCAACGTCCTGACTTTC.